The T cell receptor beta chain under discussion was sequenced for a study of siplizumab effects on memory and regulatory T cells. The study, taken as a whole, reports: Under siplizumab, an average approximately 71% of mappable alloreactive CD4+ clones were Treg-derived, compared with more than 25% in controls. Naive T cells seemed more diverse than memory cells and seemed major alloresponse contributors.

The table came from immunoSEQ multiplex PCR; TCRdb's copy has only in-frame clones and leaves some out. The repertoire holds about 100,000 clones, 85% to 95% seen once, with approximately 12% in the top ten. This CDR3 region has 12 residues. Trimming cost V 5 bases and J 1 base, with 9 bases left between them. Germline loops: CDR1 GTSNPN, CDR2 SVGIG (reference sequence). A word on this clone: What it recognizes is unknown.

The origin of this receptor is a human donor in good health. The sequencing sample was made of non-Treg CD4+ T cells sorted from blood. The chain links TRBV30 to TRBJ2-7, with a weak D call TRBD1 (5 bases). CDR3 amino acids: CAWGHLSYEQYF. The CDR3, as DNA: TGTGCCTGGGGACATCTTTCCTACGAGCAGTACTTC.